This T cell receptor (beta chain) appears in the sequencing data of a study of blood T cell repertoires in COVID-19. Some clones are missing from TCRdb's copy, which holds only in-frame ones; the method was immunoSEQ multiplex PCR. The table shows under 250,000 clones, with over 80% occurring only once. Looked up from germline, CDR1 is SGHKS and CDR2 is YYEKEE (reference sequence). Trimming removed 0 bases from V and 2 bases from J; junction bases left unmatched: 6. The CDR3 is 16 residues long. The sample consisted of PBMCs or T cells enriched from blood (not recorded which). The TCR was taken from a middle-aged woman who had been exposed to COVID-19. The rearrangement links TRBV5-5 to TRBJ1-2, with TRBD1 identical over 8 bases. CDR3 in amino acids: CASSLGPGQGNYGYTF. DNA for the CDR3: TGTGCCAGCAGCTTGGGTCCAGGACAGGGAAACTATGGCTACACCTTC.